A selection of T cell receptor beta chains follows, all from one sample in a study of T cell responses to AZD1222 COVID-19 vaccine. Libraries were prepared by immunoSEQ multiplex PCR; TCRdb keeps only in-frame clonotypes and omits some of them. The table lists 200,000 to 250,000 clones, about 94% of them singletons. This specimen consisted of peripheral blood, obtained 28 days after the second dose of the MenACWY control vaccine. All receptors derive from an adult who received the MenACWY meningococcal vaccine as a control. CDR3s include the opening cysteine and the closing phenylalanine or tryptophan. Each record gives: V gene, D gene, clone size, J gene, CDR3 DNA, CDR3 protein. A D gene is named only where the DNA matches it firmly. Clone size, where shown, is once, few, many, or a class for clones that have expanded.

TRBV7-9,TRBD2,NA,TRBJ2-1,TGTGCCAGCAGCTTAGTAGCGGGAGGACGGTACAATGAGCAGTTCTTC,CASSLVAGGRYNEQFF
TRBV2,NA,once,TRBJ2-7,TGTGCCAGCAGTGAGGTGAGGGTCTTGGGCGAGCAGTACTTC,CASSEVRVLGEQYF
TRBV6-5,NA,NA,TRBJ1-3,TGTGCCAGCAGTTACTCGGGTGTCTCTGGAAACACCATATATTTT,CASSYSGVSGNTIYF
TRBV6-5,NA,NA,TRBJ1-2,TGTGCCAGCAGTTCCGCGGGACCGTATGGCTACACCTTC,CASSSAGPYGYTF
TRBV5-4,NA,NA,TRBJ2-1,TGTGCCAGCAGCTTTAGGGTCAACCCCGAGTCTTACAATGAGCAGTTCTTC,CASSFRVNPESYNEQFF
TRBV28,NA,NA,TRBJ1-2,TGTGCCAGCGCAGGGAACTATGGCTACACCTTC,CASAGNYGYTF
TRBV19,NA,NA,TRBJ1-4,TGTGCCAGTAGTCCAGACAGCGCCTCGGGTGAAAAACTGTTTTTT,CASSPDSASGEKLFF
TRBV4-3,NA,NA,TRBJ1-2,TGCGCCAGCAGCCAGCAGGGAGGGCCGGGGTATGGCTACACCTTC,CASSQQGGPGYGYTF
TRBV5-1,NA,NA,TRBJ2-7,TGCGCCAGCAGCTGGGAGGACAGCTACGAGCAGTACTTC,CASSWEDSYEQYF
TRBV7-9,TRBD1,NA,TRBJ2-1,TGTGCCAGCAGCTCCCGGGACAGCTACACTAATGAGCAGTTCTTC,CASSSRDSYTNEQFF
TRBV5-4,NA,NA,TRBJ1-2,TGTGCCAGCAGCTTCGCGCAGGGCCATGGCTACACCTTC,CASSFAQGHGYTF
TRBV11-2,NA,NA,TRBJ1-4,TGTGCCAGCAGCTTATTTGGGGTTCCCGAAAAACTGTTTTTT,CASSLFGVPEKLFF
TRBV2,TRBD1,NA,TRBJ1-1,TGTGCCAGCAGGACAGGGGGCACTGAAGCTTTCTTT,CASRTGGTEAFF
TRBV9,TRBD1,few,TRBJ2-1,TGTGCCAGCAGCCTACCGGGGACAGGGGGCACTGAGCAGTTCTTC,CASSLPGTGGTEQFF
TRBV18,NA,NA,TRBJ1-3,TGTGCCAGCTCACCCCAGGACGTAGTCTCTGGAAACACCATATATTTT,CASSPQDVVSGNTIYF